The clone carrying this T cell receptor (beta chain) occurred once. Original processing notes: Estimation of nucleated cell counts was performed using reference gene primer amplification. Profiled with immunoSEQ multiplex PCR; TCRdb holds only in-frame clones, not every one. D and trimming were read from the DNA, whereas the V and J calls and clone size are those reported in that table. The table shows roughly 100,000 clones, with approximately 79% occurring only once. These data originate in a study of blood T cell repertoires in COVID-19. Background on the study: From the United States, Italy and Spain came samples of acute and convalescent COVID-19. In each case, the material was cDNA or gDNA derived from T cells, B-cell-depleted T cells, or PBMCs.

V dropped 3 bases and J dropped 5 bases, with 10 bases sitting between them. Germline assignment: CDR1 DFQATT and CDR2 SNEGSKA (reference sequence). The CDR3 contains 12 residues. The gene calls are TRBV20-1 and TRBJ1-1; a weak D match, TRBD1 (5 bases). The material sequenced was peripheral blood. The sequence came from an elderly woman with active or convalescent COVID-19. The CDR3 protein is CSASEGQTEAFF. The DNA for the CDR3 is TGCAGTGCTAGTGAGGGGCAAACTGAAGCTTTCTTT.